This entry is about one TCR beta chain. Its target is unknown. The data stem from a study of neurological immune-mediated disorders. Study results and caveats: Expanded clones shared no CDR3 amino acid sequences across subjects, suggesting private repertoires in all groups.

The making of cDNA relied on 5'RACE with 10-nucleotide random UMIs. From 15-18 subjects, each sequencing run yielded over 170 million TCR-beta sequences. In TCRdb, the 5' RACE reads were re-called with MiXCR into one record per CDR3 protein. The sample lists about 21,000 distinct CDR3 sequences, around 16% seen once, with roughly 15% in the top ten. Per germline, CDR1 SGHNT and CDR2 YYREEE (reference sequence). The CDR3 runs 16 residues. Trimming at V came to 1 base and at J to 5 bases, leaving 8 bases not matched to a gene. The J gene is TRBJ2-1, the V gene TRBV5-4; TRBD2 aligns across 8 bases. The TCR comes from a female donor with HTLV-1-associated myelopathy (HAM/TSP). The specimen was PBMCs. CDR3 nucleotide sequence: TGTGCCAGCAGCTTGATAGCGGGGACTCCCGACAATGAGCAGTTCTTC. Amino acid sequence: CASSLIAGTPDNEQFF.